These T cell receptor beta chains were read from a single sample in a study of OX40 agonist ivuxolimab in advanced cancers. TCRdb keeps only in-frame clones here, not all; method: immunoSEQ multiplex PCR. The sample records 40,000 to 55,000 clones, 88% being singletons. The sequencing here drew on CD4+ or CD8+ T cells sorted from blood, taken in a trial of the OX40 agonist ivuxolimab. These receptors came from an adult with an advanced solid tumor such as melanoma, head and neck, liver or kidney cancer. CDR3s include the opening cysteine and the closing phenylalanine or tryptophan. Each record gives: D gene, clone size, V gene, J gene, CDR3 length, CDR3 protein, CDR3 DNA. D genes are given only for firm matches. The size entry is marked missing in some rows and otherwise reads once, few, many or a size class.

D gene: -
clone size: -
V gene: TRBV29-1
J gene: TRBJ2-1
CDR3 length: 13
CDR3 protein: CSVYLSGENEQFF
CDR3 DNA: TGCAGCGTTTATTTATCCGGGGAGAATGAGCAGTTCTTC

D gene: TRBD1
clone size: -
V gene: TRBV4-3
J gene: TRBJ1-6
CDR3 length: 14
CDR3 protein: CASRVQGAGSPLHF
CDR3 DNA: TGCGCCAGCAGGGTACAGGGGGCAGGTTCACCCCTCCACTTT

D gene: -
clone size: -
V gene: TRBV6-5
J gene: TRBJ2-7
CDR3 length: 12
CDR3 protein: CATQGSSYEQYF
CDR3 DNA: TGTGCCACCCAGGGGAGCTCCTACGAGCAGTACTTC

D gene: TRBD1
clone size: -
V gene: TRBV19
J gene: TRBJ2-3
CDR3 length: 17
CDR3 protein: CASSIAGQGIIGDTQYF
CDR3 DNA: TGTGCCAGTAGTATCGCTGGACAGGGGATCATCGGAGATACGCAGTATTTT

D gene: -
clone size: -
V gene: TRBV25-1
J gene: TRBJ1-2
CDR3 length: 13
CDR3 protein: CASTRGAEYGYTF
CDR3 DNA: TGTGCCAGCACTAGAGGGGCAGAGTATGGCTACACCTTC

D gene: -
clone size: few
V gene: TRBV7-3
J gene: TRBJ2-6
CDR3 length: 17
CDR3 protein: CASSSGSGPSGANVLTF
CDR3 DNA: TGTGCCAGCAGCTCCGGCAGCGGGCCCTCTGGGGCCAACGTCCTGACTTTC

D gene: -
clone size: -
V gene: TRBV7-9
J gene: TRBJ2-1
CDR3 length: 14
CDR3 protein: CASSTRGGRNEQFF
CDR3 DNA: TGTGCCAGCAGCACGAGGGGGGGGAGGAATGAGCAGTTCTTC

D gene: TRBD1
clone size: -
V gene: TRBV15
J gene: TRBJ2-7
CDR3 length: 15
CDR3 protein: CATSRRPGQGYEQYF
CDR3 DNA: TGTGCCACCAGCAGGAGACCGGGACAGGGGTACGAGCAGTACTTC

D gene: -
clone size: -
V gene: TRBV11-2
J gene: TRBJ2-7
CDR3 length: 15
CDR3 protein: CASSLDYGPSYEQYF
CDR3 DNA: TGTGCCAGCAGCTTAGATTACGGGCCCAGCTACGAGCAGTACTTC

D gene: -
clone size: -
V gene: TRBV19
J gene: TRBJ1-4
CDR3 length: 16
CDR3 protein: CASRKGVVRGSEKLFF
CDR3 DNA: TGTGCCAGTAGAAAAGGAGTCGTCAGGGGATCTGAAAAACTGTTTTTT

D gene: TRBD1
clone size: -
V gene: TRBV4-1
J gene: TRBJ1-5
CDR3 length: 17
CDR3 protein: CASSRMWTGSSNQPQHF
CDR3 DNA: TGCGCCAGCAGCCGCATGTGGACAGGGAGCAGCAATCAGCCCCAGCATTTT

D gene: -
clone size: -
V gene: TRBV5-1
J gene: TRBJ2-7
CDR3 length: 14
CDR3 protein: CASSLQARGDEQYF
CDR3 DNA: TGCGCCAGCAGCTTACAGGCGAGGGGAGACGAGCAGTACTTC

D gene: -
clone size: -
V gene: TRBV10-2
J gene: TRBJ1-5
CDR3 length: 18
CDR3 protein: CASSYTSPRGGSNQPQHF
CDR3 DNA: TGCGCCAGCAGTTACACTAGCCCGAGGGGAGGAAGCAATCAGCCCCAGCATTTT

D gene: TRBD1
clone size: -
V gene: TRBV28
J gene: TRBJ2-3
CDR3 length: 14
CDR3 protein: CASSATGGVNTQYF
CDR3 DNA: TGTGCCAGCAGCGCAACAGGGGGAGTTAATACGCAGTATTTT

D gene: -
clone size: -
V gene: TRBV28
J gene: TRBJ2-3
CDR3 length: 19
CDR3 protein: CASRLSRDNLPISTDTQYF
CDR3 DNA: TGTGCCAGCAGACTTTCCAGGGACAACTTACCCATAAGCACAGATACGCAGTATTTT

D gene: -
clone size: -
V gene: TRBV11-3
J gene: TRBJ1-5
CDR3 length: 15
CDR3 protein: CASSLEHRGGQPQHF
CDR3 DNA: TGTGCCAGCAGCTTAGAACATAGGGGTGGTCAGCCCCAGCATTTT

D gene: -
clone size: -
V gene: TRBV28
J gene: TRBJ2-5
CDR3 length: 14
CDR3 protein: CASSLVRPQETQYF
CDR3 DNA: TGTGCCAGCAGTTTAGTCAGGCCACAAGAGACCCAGTACTTC

D gene: -
clone size: -
V gene: TRBV29-1
J gene: TRBJ2-7
CDR3 length: 13
CDR3 protein: CSVEVTGTYEQYF
CDR3 DNA: TGCAGCGTTGAAGTAACTGGGACCTACGAGCAGTACTTC

D gene: -
clone size: -
V gene: TRBV28
J gene: TRBJ1-2
CDR3 length: 13
CDR3 protein: CASSLINLYGYTF
CDR3 DNA: TGTGCCAGCAGTTTGATTAACCTCTATGGCTACACCTTC